Here is one T cell receptor (beta chain) with its context. Its cognate antigen is unknown. The source of the sample is a study of T cell responses to AZD1222 COVID-19 vaccine. Study-level findings and limits: There were vaccine-associated CD4 TCRs across spike, dominant at 160-218 and 743-854. The number of AZD1222 recipients seropositive at baseline was only five or six. Repertoire sampling was restricted to post-peak T cell response timepoints.

Trimming left V 6 bases short and J 8 bases short, with 11 bases between. The germline V gene has CDR1 SNHLY and CDR2 FYNNEI. This CDR3 has 12 amino acids. Repertoires were generated with immunoSEQ multiplex PCR, while TCRdb's copy carries only in-frame clones and drops some. The data show 130,000 to 150,000 clones, around nine tenths seen once. The clonotype comes from an adult who received the AZD1222 COVID-19 vaccine. The rearrangement joins TRBV2 to TRBJ2-4, with a possible D match to TRBD2 (6 bases). Sample: peripheral blood, taken 28 days after the second AZD1222 dose. This CDR3 is CASSGGGDIQYF. In DNA, the CDR3 is TGTGCCAGCAGCGGCGGCGGGGACATTCAGTACTTC.